A single sample is the source of the 3 T cell receptor beta chains below, sequenced in a study of T cell responses to AZD1222 COVID-19 vaccine. The protocol was immunoSEQ multiplex PCR, while the TCRdb copy is restricted to in-frame clones and leaves out a portion. The data show roughly 250,000 clones, 85% to 95% seen once. Sample: peripheral blood, taken on day 0 of AZD1222 vaccination. These receptor sequences come from an adult in good health.

The sample holds a few counts of this clone. V usage is TRBV29-1 and J usage is TRBJ2-7; 9 bases align to TRBD1. Germline-derived CDR1 and CDR2 are SQVTM and ANQGSEA. The CDR3 length is 12 residues. V was clipped by 7 bases and J by 4 bases; unmatched bases: 5. The CDR3 here is CSAGDREYEQYF. The CDR3 DNA sequence: TGCAGCGCGGGGGACAGGGAGTACGAGCAGTACTTC.

This sequence joins TRBV28 and TRBJ2-1; TRBD1 agrees at 12 bases. The CDR3 runs 15 residues. J was trimmed by 5 bases and V by 7 bases; bases with no gene match: 6. Germline V gene data show CDR1 as MDHEN and CDR2 as SYDVKM. CDR3 sequence reads: CASTWGTGGHNEQFF. DNA of the CDR3: TGTGCCAGCACCTGGGGGACAGGGGGCCACAATGAGCAGTTCTTC.

The chain is built from TRBV19 and TRBJ1-6; no firm D call. Germline lookup yields CDR1 LNHDA and CDR2 SQIVND (reference sequence). Trimming removed 1 base from V and 6 bases from J, with 10 bases in between. This CDR3 has 15 amino acids. Here the CDR3 DNA reads TGTGCCAGTAGTATAGGTGACCGACTTAATTCACCCCTCCACTTT. Translation gives CASSIGDRLNSPLHF.